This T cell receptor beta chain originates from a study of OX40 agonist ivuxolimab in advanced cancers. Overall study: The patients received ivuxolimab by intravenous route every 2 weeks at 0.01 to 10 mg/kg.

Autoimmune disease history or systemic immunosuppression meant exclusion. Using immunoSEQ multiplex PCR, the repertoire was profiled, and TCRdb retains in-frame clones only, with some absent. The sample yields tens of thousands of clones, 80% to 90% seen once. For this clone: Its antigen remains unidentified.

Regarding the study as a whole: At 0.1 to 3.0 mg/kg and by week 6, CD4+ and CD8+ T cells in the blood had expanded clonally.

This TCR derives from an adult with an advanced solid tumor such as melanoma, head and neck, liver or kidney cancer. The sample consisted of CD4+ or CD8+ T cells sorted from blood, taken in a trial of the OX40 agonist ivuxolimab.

The CDR3 reads CASSLQLGWGDTEAFF. DNA for the CDR3: TGTGCCAGCAGTTTACAATTAGGATGGGGGGATACTGAAGCTTTCTTT. The chain carries TRBV27 and TRBJ1-1; possibly TRBD1 for D (5 bases). V lost 2 bases and J 5 bases, leaving 18 bases between the germline ends. The length of the CDR3 is 16 residues. CDR1 and CDR2 (germline): MNHEY, SMNVEV (reference sequence).